Each of the 18 T cell receptor beta chains below was sequenced from the same sample in a study of blood T cell repertoires in COVID-19 (TCRdb year 2020). To prepare the library, the immunoSEQ multiplex PCR assay was applied. TCRdb re-hosts the immuneACCESS table, in-frame sequences only. Its copies lack some clones; in the studies checked, an unresolved V gene accounts for under half of them, and the cause for the rest is not known. This sample gives some 300,000 clones in total; over 90% of them show up just once. Almost 4% of the sample goes to the ten largest clones. Specimen: PBMCs or T cells enriched from blood (not recorded which). These receptor sequences come from a woman aged 25 to 39 who had been exposed to COVID-19.

This sequence joins TRBV6-5 and TRBJ1-2, with D possibly TRBD1 on 5 matching bases. Germline lookup yields CDR1 MNHEY and CDR2 SVGAGI. The CDR3 is 13 amino acids. Trimming stripped 6 bases from V and 4 bases from J, with 12 bases between. CDR3 sequence reads: CASSVTVGYGYTF. The CDR3 DNA sequence: TGTGCCAGCAGCGTGACAGTTGGCTATGGCTACACCTTC.

V usage is TRBV12-5 and J usage is TRBJ2-5; perhaps TRBD1 as D (6 bases). This CDR3 comprises 12 residues. Germline CDR1 reads LGHNT; CDR2 reads FRNRAP. V gave up 6 bases and J gave up 3 bases, with 8 bases separating them. CDR3 bases: TGTGCTAGTGGACCAGGGGAAGAGACCCAGTACTTC. Translation gives CASGPGEETQYF.

The chain is built from TRBV5-6 and TRBJ2-1; maybe TRBD1 (5 bases). In germline, CDR1 is SGHDT, CDR2 YYEEEE. The CDR3 covers 15 residues. V lost 4 bases and J lost 3, with 14 bases in between. CDR3 loop: CASSPSTEFYNEQFF. As DNA, the CDR3 is TGTGCCAGCAGCCCCTCGACAGAATTCTACAATGAGCAGTTCTTC.

V and J are TRBV2 and TRBJ1-1, with TRBD1 matching over 7 bases. Germline values: CDR1 SNHLY, CDR2 FYNNEI. The CDR3 has 15 residues. V gave up 1 base and J gave up 0 bases; unmatched junction bases: 2. The chain's CDR3 is CASSEEGAMNTEAFF. Here the CDR3 DNA reads TGTGCCAGCAGTGAAGAGGGGGCGATGAACACTGAAGCTTTCTTT. The full variable domain, completed using reference TRBV2 and TRBJ1-1, is EPEVTQTPSHQVTQMGQEVILRCVPISNHLYFYWYRQILGQKVEFLVSFYNNEISEKSEIFDDQFSVERPDGSNFTLKIRSTKLEDSAMYFCASSEEGAMNTEAFFGQGTRLTVV.

The chain couples TRBV7-2 to TRBJ2-7; TRBD2 agrees at 7 bases. The V gene end was trimmed by 1 base and the J gene end by 3 bases; junction bases not matched to a gene: 6. This CDR3 is built from 15 residues. Germline V gene lookup returns CDR1 SGHTA and CDR2 FQGNSA. CDR3 nucleotides: TGTGCCAGCAGCTTAGAAGCGGGGAGGTTCTACGAGCAGTACTTC. It is translated as CASSLEAGRFYEQYF. The whole variable domain, remainder taken from reference TRBV7-2 and TRBJ2-7, is GAGVSQSPSNKVTEKGKDVELRCDPISGHTALYWYRQSLGQGLEFLIYFQGNSAPDKSGLPSDRFSAERTGGSVSTLTIQRTQQEDSAVYLCASSLEAGRFYEQYFGPGTRLTVT.

The gene calls are TRBV6-5 and TRBJ2-7, with 8 nucleotides matching TRBD1. Germline CDR1 is MNHEY and CDR2 is SVGAGI. There are 15 residues in the CDR3. After removal of 7 bases from V and 2 bases from J, the junction contained 10 bases not matched to a gene. The CDR3 DNA reads as TGTGCCAGCAAGGAAGGTGGGACAGGCCCCTACGAGCAGTACTTC. This encodes CASKEGGTGPYEQYF.

This sequence joins TRBV7-9 and TRBJ1-4; 7 bases map to TRBD1. Germline assignment: CDR1 SEHNR and CDR2 FQNEAQ (reference sequence). This CDR3 spans 14 amino acids. J gave up 4 bases and V 3 bases, and 2 bases lay outside the gene matches. The CDR3, as DNA: TGTGCCAGCAGCTTGGGACAGATTAATGAAAAACTGTTTTTT. As protein: CASSLGQINEKLFF.

This CDR3 reads CASSSPGLAGGPVTGELFF. The CDR3 nucleotides are TGTGCCAGCAGTTCTCCGGGACTAGCGGGGGGGCCTGTCACCGGGGAGCTGTTTTTT. This sequence joins TRBV6-2 or TRBV6-3 and TRBJ2-2; the match to TRBD2 covers 16 bases. The length of the CDR3 is 19 residues. Losses at the gene ends were 4 bases for V and 4 bases for J; bases not matched to a gene: 9. Germline CDR1 MNHEY, CDR2 SVGEGT.

V usage is TRBV12-3 or TRBV12-4 and J usage is TRBJ1-1; no reliable D call. CDR3 size: 13 residues. V lost 6 bases to trimming and J lost 10 bases, with 18 bases between them. CDR3 nucleotide sequence: TGTGCCAGCAGGCCTACCTCGGGGTTTGGAGCTTTCTTT. This translates into CASRPTSGFGAFF.

This chain uses TRBV5-1 with TRBJ1-3; 9 bases are shared with TRBD1. CDR1 SGHRS and CDR2 YFSETQ come from the germline V gene. V lost 4 bases to trimming and J lost 0 bases; unmatched junction nucleotides: 2. The CDR3 consists of 15 residues. The CDR3 here is CASSQTGGSGNTIYF. In nucleotides, the CDR3 is TGCGCCAGCAGCCAGACAGGGGGCTCTGGAAACACCATATATTTT.

This chain links TRBV11-2 with TRBJ1-3; the D gene is possibly TRBD1 (6 bases). The CDR3 length is 14 residues. V lost 10 bases, J lost 2 bases, and 15 bases lay in between. Germline V gives CDR1 SGHAT, CDR2 FQNNGV. CDR3 residues: CATARGLTGNTIYF. CDR3 DNA: TGTGCCACAGCGCGGGGGCTTACTGGAAACACCATATATTTT.

The chain carries TRBV6-4 and TRBJ2-1; weak D call: TRBD2 (6 bases). V lost 0 bases and J 6 bases, leaving 15 bases between the germline ends. Looked up from germline, CDR1 is MRHNA and CDR2 is SNTAGT. CDR3 length: 16 amino acids. The CDR3 here is CASSDSFGGEANEQFF. DNA of the CDR3: TGTGCCAGCAGTGACTCGTTTGGAGGGGAGGCCAATGAGCAGTTCTTC.

V gene TRBV6-5 combines with J gene TRBJ1-2; TRBD1 agrees at 9 bases. CDR1 and CDR2 from the germline V gene are MNHEY and SVGAGI. The length of the CDR3 is 15 residues. J gave up 7 bases and V 5 bases, and 11 bases lay outside the gene matches. CDR3 DNA sequence: TGTGCCAGCAGTCCCGGGACAGGGACGCGGGGTGGCTACACCTTC. Protein sequence: CASSPGTGTRGGYTF.

The chain couples TRBV6-4 to TRBJ2-1, with TRBD1 identical over 9 bases. The V segment lost 8 bases and the J segment 1 base; nucleotides outside the gene matches: 6. The CDR3 sequence is 15 residues long. Germline V gene lookup returns CDR1 MRHNA and CDR2 SNTAGT. The CDR3, as DNA: TGTGCCAGCGGGGAACAGGGGGCTTCCTACAATGAGCAGTTCTTC. It is translated as CASGEQGASYNEQFF.

J is TRBJ2-1 and V is TRBV5-1, with TRBD2 matching over 7 bases. The J segment lost 4 bases and the V segment lost 4 bases, leaving 8 bases of the junction unmatched. This CDR3 spans 15 amino acids. CDR1 and CDR2 from the germline V gene are SGHRS and YFSETQ. The CDR3, as DNA: TGCGCCAGCAGCCCAGTCGGCGGGGGATACAATGAGCAGTTCTTC. It is translated as CASSPVGGGYNEQFF.

The chain recombines TRBV19 with TRBJ2-5, with 7 bases identical to TRBD2. CDR1 and CDR2 from the germline V gene are LNHDA and SQIVND (reference sequence). The CDR3 loop spans 12 amino acids. With V trimmed by 5 bases and J by 4 bases, 1 base remained unmatched. The chain's CDR3 is CASSSGGETQYF. The DNA of the CDR3 is TGTGCCAGTAGTTCGGGGGGAGAGACCCAGTACTTC.

The CDR3 protein is CASSRQHVSGANVLTF. DNA of the CDR3: TGCGCCAGCAGCCGGCAACACGTTTCTGGGGCCAACGTCCTGACTTTC. This chain uses TRBV4-3 with TRBJ2-6; D uncertain. The CDR3 runs to 16 residues. The V gene lost 4 bases and the J gene lost 1 base, with 11 bases spanning the gap. Germline CDR1 and CDR2: LGHNA and YSLEER.

This chain links TRBV28 with TRBJ2-2; 7 nucleotides agree with TRBD1. This CDR3 contains 16 residues. Germline-derived CDR1 and CDR2 are MDHEN and SYDVKM. The ends lost 3 bases at V and 0 bases at J; junction bases unmatched: 4. As DNA, the CDR3 is TGTGCCAGCAGTTTGACAGGGCCCACGAACACCGGGGAGCTGTTTTTT. It is translated as CASSLTGPTNTGELFF.